The 3 T cell receptor beta chains listed next were all sequenced from one sample in a study of response to subunit inactivated influenza vaccine. TCRdb fed the RT-PCR reads into MiXCR, producing one record per CDR3 protein. The table shows under 550,000 distinct CDR3 sequences, with 6.5% to 8% occurring only once. This material consisted of PBMCs from blood, taken 23 to 25 months after vaccination. The receptors originated from a man between 45 and 75 years old who received an inactivated influenza vaccine.

The chain uses TRBV6-2 or TRBV6-3 and TRBJ2-3; 10 nucleotides match TRBD2. Germline CDR1 and CDR2: MNHEY and SVGEGT. The CDR3 is 16 residues long. Trimming removed 6 bases from V and 4 bases from J; junction bases left unmatched: 10. CDR3 nucleotide sequence: TGTGCCAGCAGGCTAGCGGGGGCCCACCCCCCAGATACGCAGTATTTT. Translated, it gives CASRLAGAHPPDTQYF.

This clonotype was counted a few times. The chain has TRBV5-1 and TRBJ2-2; no clear D gene. The CDR3 is 16 residues long. V shed 0 bases and J shed 0 bases, with 9 bases lying between them. From germline, CDR1 is SGHRS and CDR2 YFSETQ. DNA for the CDR3: TGCGCCAGCAGCTTGGAAAGGCAGTCGAACACCGGGGAGCTGTTTTTT. Translated, it gives CASSLERQSNTGELFF.

This clonotype appeared a few times. A read error may account for a junction end that differs from germline. The chain couples TRBV4-3 to TRBJ2-3; 9 nucleotides agree with TRBD2. This CDR3 is built from 17 residues. In germline, CDR1 is LGHNA, CDR2 YSLEER. CDR3 protein: CASSQGSSSGGTDTQYF. The CDR3 nucleotides read TGCGCCAGCAGTCAAGGGTCTTCCAGCGGGGGGACTGATACGCAGTATTTT.